This TCR beta chain came from a study of T cell responses to AZD1222 COVID-19 vaccine. Profiling relied on immunoSEQ multiplex PCR, and the TCRdb table lists in-frame clones only, not all of them. The table records 90,000 to 150,000 clones, roughly nine tenths of them present only once. Germline V gives CDR1 KGHDR, CDR2 SFDVKD. The CDR3 contains 13 residues. The V gene lost 3 bases and the J gene lost 5 bases, with 7 bases spanning the gap. V is TRBV24-1 and J is TRBJ1-5; TRBD1 is a possible D gene (5 bases). This receptor was identified in an adult who received the AZD1222 COVID-19 vaccine. The sequencing here drew on peripheral blood, taken 28 days after the second AZD1222 dose. The CDR3 nucleotides are TGTGCCACCAGTGATGGGACCCATCAGCCCCAGCATTTT. Protein sequence: CATSDGTHQPQHF.